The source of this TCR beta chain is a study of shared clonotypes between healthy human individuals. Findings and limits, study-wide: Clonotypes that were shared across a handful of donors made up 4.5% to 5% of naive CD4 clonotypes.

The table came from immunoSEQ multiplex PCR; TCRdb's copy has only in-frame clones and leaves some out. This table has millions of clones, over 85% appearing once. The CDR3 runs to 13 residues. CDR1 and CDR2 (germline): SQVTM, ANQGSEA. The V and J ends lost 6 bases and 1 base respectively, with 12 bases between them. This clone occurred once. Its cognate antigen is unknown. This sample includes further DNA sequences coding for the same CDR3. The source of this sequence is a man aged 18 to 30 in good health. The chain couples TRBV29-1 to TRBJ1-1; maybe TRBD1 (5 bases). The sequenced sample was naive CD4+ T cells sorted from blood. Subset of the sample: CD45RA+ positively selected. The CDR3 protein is CSVVTGGNTEAFF. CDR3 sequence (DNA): TGCAGCGTCGTAACCGGGGGGAACACTGAAGCTTTCTTT.